The rows below give T cell receptor beta chains drawn from one sample of a study of blood T cell repertoires in COVID-19. Libraries were prepared by immunoSEQ multiplex PCR; TCRdb keeps only in-frame clonotypes and omits some of them. This sample has around 330,000 clones; roughly nine tenths occur once, and the top ten carry 2% to 3%. Material for sequencing was PBMCs or T cells enriched from blood (not recorded which). Receptor source: a man in his 60s who had recovered from COVID-19. The CDR3 runs from the conserved cysteine through the conserved F or W. A D gene is named only where the DNA matches it firmly. Part of the rows lack a size; the others show once, few, many or a class for expanded clones.

d_gene	v_gene	j_gene	abundance	CDR3nt	CDR3aa
-	TRBV19	TRBJ1-3	-	TGTGCCAGTAGTATCTGGACAGCTGGAAACACCATATATTTT	CASSIWTAGNTIYF
-	TRBV2	TRBJ2-3	-	TGTGCCAGCAGCGAAGCAGCACCTACTAGCACAGATACGCAGTATTTT	CASSEAAPTSTDTQYF
-	TRBV7-9	TRBJ2-3	-	TGTGCCAGCAGCAATCAGGGCGATACGCAGTATTTT	CASSNQGDTQYF
-	TRBV18	TRBJ1-1	once	TGTGCCAGCTCACCTCAGGAAGTTGAAGCTTTCTTT	CASSPQEVEAFF
-	TRBV30	TRBJ2-7	-	TGTGCCTGGACTTCCCGGGACATTCAACAATCCTACGAGCAGTACTTC	CAWTSRDIQQSYEQYF
-	TRBV5-6	TRBJ1-1	-	TGTGCCAGCAGCTTCGGCAGGTCTTTCTCCACTGAAGCTTTCTTT	CASSFGRSFSTEAFF
TRBD1	TRBV7-2	TRBJ1-6	-	TGTGCCAGCAGCTTACCAGGGGGCAGGTCACCCCTCCACTTT	CASSLPGGRSPLHF
TRBD2	TRBV5-1	TRBJ2-4	-	TGCGCCAGCAGTCCCACTAGCGGAGTAGCCAAAAACATTCAGTACTTC	CASSPTSGVAKNIQYF
-	TRBV5-5	TRBJ2-7	-	TGTGCCAGCAGCCTTTGGGGGGGCAGCTACGAGCAGTACTTC	CASSLWGGSYEQYF
-	TRBV19	TRBJ1-5	once	TGTGCCAGTAGTATAACAGGGAAGGGCAATCAGCCCCAGCATTTT	CASSITGKGNQPQHF
TRBD1	TRBV18	TRBJ1-1	few	TGTGCCAGCTCACCGAAGCAGGGGGGATTGGACACTGAAGCTTTCTTT	CASSPKQGGLDTEAFF
TRBD1	TRBV10-3	TRBJ1-1	once	TGTGCCATCGGGAATGACAGGGTGACTGAAGCTTTCTTT	CAIGNDRVTEAFF
TRBD1	TRBV5-1	TRBJ2-5	-	TGCGCCAGCAGCGAACAGGGGGTAGAGACCCAGTACTTC	CASSEQGVETQYF
-	TRBV7-8	TRBJ1-4	-	TGTGCCAGCAGCAAACAGGGCTTTTCTAATGAAAAACTGTTTTTT	CASSKQGFSNEKLFF
-	TRBV19	TRBJ2-7	-	TGTGCCAGTAGTCAAGCGGTGGGCTACGAGCAGTACTTC	CASSQAVGYEQYF
-	TRBV15	TRBJ2-7	-	TGTGCCACCAGCAGAGATCGTGCGTTCTCCTACGAGCAGTACTTC	CATSRDRAFSYEQYF
-	TRBV11-2	TRBJ2-1	-	TGTGCCAGCAGCTTATTCCGGGGATCCTACAATGAGCAGTTCTTC	CASSLFRGSYNEQFF
-	TRBV7-2	TRBJ2-7	-	TGTGCCAGCAGCTTAAATACGGGTACCTACGAGCAGTACTTC	CASSLNTGTYEQYF
TRBD2	TRBV5-4	TRBJ2-2	-	TGTGCCAGCAGCTTGGGAGGCCTAAGCGGGAGCATCGGCGGGGAGCTGTTTTTT	CASSLGGLSGSIGGELFF
-	TRBV3-1/TRBV3-2	TRBJ2-7	once	TGTGCCAGCAGCCAAGATTTAACAGGGAGAAGCCACGAGCAGTACTTC	CASSQDLTGRSHEQYF
-	TRBV13	TRBJ2-5	-	TGTGCCAGCAGCTTAGGTGGACGGAGCGGAGAGACCCAGTACTTC	CASSLGGRSGETQYF
-	TRBV29-1	TRBJ2-3	-	TGCAGCGTTGGAACCGGGAGAGATACGCAGTATTTT	CSVGTGRDTQYF
TRBD1	TRBV3-1/TRBV3-2	TRBJ2-7	-	TGTGCCAGCAGCCAAGACGGACAGGGAATCTACGAGCAGTACTTC	CASSQDGQGIYEQYF
TRBD2	TRBV2	TRBJ2-7	-	TGTGCCAGCATCCCGTCGTGGGGGGGGGCCTACGAGCAGTACTTC	CASIPSWGGAYEQYF
-	TRBV6-2/TRBV6-3	TRBJ2-7	few	TGTGCCAGCAGTTACTCGGGACTCTGGGACGAGCAGTACTTC	CASSYSGLWDEQYF
TRBD2	TRBV4-2	TRBJ2-7	once	TGTGCCAGCAGCCAAGAGAGCGGGGGGTCGTACTCCTACGAGCAGTACTTC	CASSQESGGSYSYEQYF
-	TRBV3-1/TRBV3-2	TRBJ2-2	-	TGTGCCAGCAGCCAAGGACAGCGCACCGGGGAGCTGTTTTTT	CASSQGQRTGELFF
TRBD1	TRBV24-1	TRBJ2-5	-	TGTGCCACCAGTGTGACAGGGTTAGGGACCCAGTACTTC	CATSVTGLGTQYF
TRBD2	TRBV27	TRBJ2-1	-	TGTGCCAGCAGTCTCGGGACTAGCGGTCGAGGTGAGCAGTTCTTC	CASSLGTSGRGEQFF
-	TRBV4-1	TRBJ1-1	-	TGCGCCAGCAGCCAAGATAGAGGGGGCACTGAAGCTTTCTTT	CASSQDRGGTEAFF
-	TRBV5-8	TRBJ1-5	-	TGTGCCAGCAGCCCCGGACAGAAAAGCAATCAGCCCCAGCATTTT	CASSPGQKSNQPQHF
-	TRBV10-3	TRBJ1-1	-	TGTGCCATCCGACACACGTCCCCAACAGGGTCGGACACTGAAGCTTTCTTT	CAIRHTSPTGSDTEAFF
-	TRBV9	TRBJ1-6	few	TGTGCCAGCAGCGTGACCCCCGCAGGGTCTAAATCACCCCTCCACTTT	CASSVTPAGSKSPLHF
TRBD1	TRBV2	TRBJ1-5	-	TGTGCCAGCAGCGCGACAGGGAACAATCAGCCCCAGCATTTT	CASSATGNNQPQHF
-	TRBV3-1/TRBV3-2	TRBJ1-1	-	TGTGCCAGCAGACCGGGACTTTCCGGAACTGAAGCTTTCTTT	CASRPGLSGTEAFF
TRBD1	TRBV5-1	TRBJ1-6	-	TGCGCCAGCAGCCCAATGGGGGTGGACAGGCGGAATTCACCCCTCCACTTT	CASSPMGVDRRNSPLHF
TRBD2	TRBV19	TRBJ2-5	few	TGTGCCAGTAGTTTAGCGGGAGGTCCTCAAGAGACCCAGTACTTC	CASSLAGGPQETQYF
TRBD1	TRBV7-2	TRBJ1-3	once	TGTGCCAGCAGCTTAGGACAGGGTTTTAACTCTGGAAACACCATATATTTT	CASSLGQGFNSGNTIYF
TRBD2	TRBV18	TRBJ2-7	-	TGTGCCAGCTCACCACCTTCTGGGACTAGCTCCTACGAGCAGTACTTC	CASSPPSGTSSYEQYF
-	TRBV4-1	TRBJ2-6	-	TGCGCCAGCAGCCAGGCGACAGAGGCTGGGGCCAACGTCCTGACTTTC	CASSQATEAGANVLTF
-	TRBV11-1	TRBJ2-2	-	TGTGCCAGCAGCTTAGGCAGTTTCACCGGGGAGCTGTTTTTT	CASSLGSFTGELFF
TRBD1	TRBV6-5	TRBJ1-2	few	TGTGCCAGCAGTCGACAGGGTCTGTCGGGCGGCTACACCTTC	CASSRQGLSGGYTF
TRBD1	TRBV3-1/TRBV3-2	TRBJ1-3	few	TGTGCCAGCAGCCCGTGGAGGGACAGGCCAACTGGAAACACCATATATTTT	CASSPWRDRPTGNTIYF
-	TRBV10-3	TRBJ2-2	-	TGTGCCATCAGTGAGAGCGCCCTTAGAACTAGGGGGGGTAAACGGACCGGGGAGCTGTTTTTT	CAISESALRTRGGKRTGELFF
-	TRBV3-1/TRBV3-2	TRBJ1-5	-	TGTGCCAGCAGCCAGCCCCGGGAGCCCCAGCATTTT	CASSQPREPQHF
TRBD2	TRBV7-2	TRBJ2-3	-	TGTGCCAGCAGCAACACCGGGACTAGCGGGACAGATACGCAGTATTTT	CASSNTGTSGTDTQYF
-	TRBV6-5	TRBJ1-1	-	TGTGCCAGCAGTTACGCAGGATCTGAAGCTTTCTTT	CASSYAGSEAFF
TRBD2	TRBV11-3	TRBJ2-7	once	TGTGCCAGCAGCCCACGGGGAGGGTACGAGCAGTACTTC	CASSPRGGYEQYF
-	TRBV7-2	TRBJ1-1	once	TGTGCCAGCAGCTTTAGACAGACGAACACTGAAGCTTTCTTT	CASSFRQTNTEAFF
-	TRBV11-2	TRBJ1-6	-	TGTGCCAGCAGCCTACGTGGGCCCTCACAATTAACTAATTCACCCCTCCACTTT	CASSLRGPSQLTNSPLHF
-	TRBV5-1	TRBJ2-1	-	TGCGCCAGCAGCCCGCTCAGGGGTGTTGAGCAGTTCTTC	CASSPLRGVEQFF
TRBD1	TRBV3-1/TRBV3-2	TRBJ1-2	-	TGTGCCAGCAGCCACGCCGACAGGGGATCCCTCTATGGCTACACCTTC	CASSHADRGSLYGYTF
TRBD2	TRBV12-3/TRBV12-4	TRBJ2-1	-	TGTGCCGGAGGGACTAGCGGGGGCTATGAGCAGTTCTTC	CAGGTSGGYEQFF
TRBD2	TRBV2	TRBJ2-3	-	TGTGCCAGCCGCACAAAACGGGGGGGAAGCACAGATACGCAGTATTTT	CASRTKRGGSTDTQYF
-	TRBV3-1/TRBV3-2	TRBJ2-7	-	TGTGCCAGCAGCCAAGGTCTCCTGCGTGAGCAGTACTTC	CASSQGLLREQYF
TRBD1	TRBV30	TRBJ2-5	few	TGTGCCTGGAGTGTAAACAGGGGGAAAGAGACCCAGTACTTC	CAWSVNRGKETQYF